This T cell receptor (beta chain) was sequenced during a study of cytomegalovirus exposure and HLA in healthy donors. CDR1 and CDR2 from the germline V gene are ENHRY and SYGVKD. The CDR3 is made up of 15 amino acids. V lost 0 bases to trimming and J lost 1 base, with 7 bases between them. The PCR was carried out with 60 Vbeta primers and 13 Jbeta primers. Only in-frame clones appear in the TCRdb table, and some are missing; sequencing was by immunoSEQ multiplex PCR. The sample includes 150,000 or so clones, 75% seen only once; the top ten take about 11%. This TCR was sampled from a man aged 18 to 35 in good health and CMV-seropositive. Material for sequencing was PBMCs. This chain connects TRBV10-3 to TRBJ1-5, with D possibly TRBD1 on 6 matching bases. In DNA form, the CDR3 reads TGTGCCATCAGTGAGTCGGACAGAAGCAATCAGCCCCAGCATTTT. It translates to CAISESDRSNQPQHF.